The source of this TCR beta chain is a study of T cell responses to AZD1222 COVID-19 vaccine. Here immunoSEQ multiplex PCR was the method, and the copy in TCRdb shows in-frame clones only, minus some. In the table there are about 94,000 clones, roughly 88% of which are singletons. The CDR3 sequence is 15 residues long. Per the germline V gene, CDR1 is MGHDK and CDR2 is SYGVNS. V shed 4 bases and J shed 5 bases, with 14 bases lying between them. This clonotype was obtained from an adult in good health. The V and J genes are TRBV25-1 and TRBJ2-2; D is possibly TRBD1 (6 bases). The sequences come from peripheral blood, collected on day 0 of AZD1222 vaccination. This CDR3 is CASSVRDNPTGELFF. In nucleotides, the CDR3 is TGTGCCAGCAGTGTCCGGGACAACCCAACCGGGGAGCTGTTTTTT.